The rows below give T cell receptor beta chains drawn from one sample of a study of beta chain features in type 1 diabetes. Only in-frame clones appear in the TCRdb table, and some are missing; sequencing was by immunoSEQ multiplex PCR. The sample shows 200,000 to 250,000 clones, 7.5% to 10% of them seen only once. Sequencing was performed on naive CD4+ T cells from blood. These receptors were collected from a woman aged 18-30 years in good health. CDR3s include the opening cysteine and the closing phenylalanine or tryptophan. D genes are given only for firm matches. Not every row has a clone size; where given, it reads once, few, many or a size class.

TRBJ1-3 | TRBV18 | 14 | . | few | CASSPDTVAYTIYF | TGTGCCAGCTCACCAGATACAGTCGCGTACACCATATATTTT
TRBJ1-3 | TRBV30 | 11 | . | few | CAWTSGNTIYF | TGTGCCTGGACGAGTGGAAACACCATATATTTT
TRBJ2-5 | TRBV6-1 | 14 | . | once | CASSRQLPQETQYF | TGTGCCAGCAGTAGACAGTTGCCCCAAGAGACCCAGTACTTC
TRBJ2-1 | TRBV15 | 13 | . | . | CATSRVWGDEQFF | TGTGCCACCAGCAGAGTGTGGGGGGATGAGCAGTTCTTC
TRBJ2-7 | TRBV18 | 15 | . | . | CASSPPRGLSYEQYF | TGTGCCAGCTCACCACCCAGGGGCCTCTCCTACGAGCAGTACTTC
TRBJ1-1 | TRBV18 | 15 | . | few | CASHPEYRVATEAFF | TGTGCCAGCCACCCCGAATACAGGGTTGCCACTGAAGCTTTCTTT
TRBJ1-1 | TRBV5-1 | 17 | TRBD1 | . | CASSPTGTGGWNTEAFF | TGCGCCAGCAGCCCAACGGGGACAGGGGGCTGGAACACTGAAGCTTTCTTT
TRBJ2-2 | TRBV9 | 16 | TRBD2 | . | CASSVSPGLAHGELFF | TGTGCCAGCAGCGTATCTCCGGGACTAGCGCACGGGGAGCTGTTTTTT
TRBJ2-7 | TRBV5-1 | 14 | . | . | CASSLATGSYEQYF | TGCGCCAGCAGCTTGGCTACAGGGTCCTACGAGCAGTACTTC
TRBJ2-5 | TRBV7-9 | 16 | TRBD2 | many | CASSLSAGDGRETQYF | TGTGCCAGCAGCTTATCAGCGGGAGACGGGCGAGAGACCCAGTACTTC
TRBJ2-5 | TRBV6-5 | 14 | TRBD1 | . | CASSVQGAQETQYF | TGTGCCAGCAGTGTACAGGGGGCTCAGGAGACCCAGTACTTC
TRBJ2-5 | TRBV6-5 | 14 | TRBD1 | . | CASSETGGTETQYF | TGTGCCAGCAGCGAAACAGGGGGCACGGAGACCCAGTACTTC
TRBJ2-2 | TRBV6-1 | 13 | TRBD1 | few | CASSAQGAGELFF | TGTGCCAGCAGTGCACAGGGGGCCGGGGAGCTGTTTTTT
TRBJ1-5 | TRBV6-1 | 12 | . | few | CASRASIQPQHF | TGTGCCAGCAGGGCCAGTATTCAGCCCCAGCATTTT
TRBJ1-1 | TRBV10-3 | 13 | TRBD1 | . | CAFKGAPDTEAFF | TGTGCCTTTAAGGGGGCGCCGGACACTGAAGCTTTCTTT
TRBJ2-3 | TRBV6-1 | 14 | . | . | CASSEGQFTDTQYF | TGTGCCAGCAGTGAAGGACAGTTCACAGATACGCAGTATTTT
TRBJ2-5 | TRBV5-6 | 16 | TRBD2 | . | CASSSMTSGRQETQYF | TGTGCCAGCAGCTCCATGACTAGCGGGCGCCAAGAGACCCAGTACTTC
TRBJ1-4 | TRBV2 | 15 | TRBD1 | . | CASRDPGQFNEKLFF | TGTGCCAGCAGGGATCCGGGACAGTTTAATGAAAAACTGTTTTTT
TRBJ2-1 | TRBV7-9 | 19 | TRBD2 | . | CASSPRASGRESKYNEQFF | TGTGCCAGCAGCCCCCGTGCTAGCGGGAGGGAGTCGAAATACAATGAGCAGTTCTTC
TRBJ2-4 | TRBV15 | 12 | . | . | CATSRPGNIQYF | TGTGCCACCAGCCGCCCCGGGAACATTCAGTACTTC
TRBJ2-5 | TRBV7-9 | 17 | . | . | CASSLATGVNVAETQYF | TGTGCCAGCAGCTTAGCCACGGGAGTGAATGTCGCGGAGACCCAGTACTTC
TRBJ2-1 | TRBV29-1 | 14 | TRBD1 | . | CSALDRVPYNEQFF | TGCAGCGCCCTAGACAGGGTCCCCTACAATGAGCAGTTCTTC
TRBJ1-5 | TRBV5-1 | 15 | TRBD1 | . | CASSLGGTDNQPQHF | TGCGCCAGCAGCTTGGGCGGGACAGACAATCAGCCCCAGCATTTT
TRBJ2-2 | TRBV7-9 | 15 | . | . | CASSLRGAVTGELFF | TGTGCCAGCAGCTTACGTGGGGCCGTAACCGGGGAGCTGTTTTTT
TRBJ2-1 | TRBV11-2 | 13 | . | . | CASSLVVSNEQFF | TGTGCCAGCAGCTTAGTGGTCAGCAATGAGCAGTTCTTC
TRBJ1-5 | TRBV19 | 16 | TRBD1 | . | CASSSHPGQGHQPQHF | TGTGCCAGTAGTTCCCACCCGGGACAGGGACATCAGCCCCAGCATTTT
TRBJ1-1 | TRBV10-2 | 11 | . | few | CASSIHAEAFF | TGCGCCAGCAGTATACACGCAGAAGCTTTCTTT
TRBJ1-1 | TRBV2 | 13 | . | few | CASSVSGGTEAFF | TGTGCCAGCAGTGTCTCCGGGGGCACTGAAGCTTTCTTT
TRBJ1-3 | TRBV9 | 13 | . | few | CASSAGLGNTIYF | TGTGCCAGCAGCGCGGGACTTGGAAACACCATATATTTT
TRBJ2-7 | TRBV6-6 | 13 | TRBD1 | . | CASRPTGNYEQYF | TGTGCCAGCAGGCCGACAGGGAACTACGAGCAGTACTTC
TRBJ2-1 | TRBV5-1 | 14 | . | . | CASSPGLINNEQFF | TGCGCCAGCAGCCCCGGACTAATCAACAATGAGCAGTTCTTC
TRBJ2-1 | TRBV7-2 | 18 | TRBD1 | . | CASSLVAKGTVSYNEQFF | TGTGCCAGCAGCTTAGTTGCGAAGGGGACAGTTTCCTACAATGAGCAGTTCTTC
TRBJ1-4 | TRBV29-1 | 14 | . | . | CSAGRGGNNEKLFF | TGCAGCGCTGGGAGGGGCGGAAATAATGAAAAACTGTTTTTT
TRBJ2-7 | TRBV11-2 | 16 | TRBD1 | . | CASSLEPGTGAYEQYF | TGTGCCAGCAGCTTAGAACCAGGGACAGGGGCCTACGAGCAGTACTTC
TRBJ2-1 | TRBV15 | 18 | TRBD2 | few | CATSRDQPRTSTYNEQFF | TGTGCCACCAGCAGAGATCAGCCCAGGACTAGCACCTACAATGAGCAGTTCTTC
TRBJ2-7 | TRBV30 | 14 | . | . | CAWRKGGALYEQYF | TGTGCCTGGAGGAAGGGTGGGGCCCTCTACGAGCAGTACTTC
TRBJ2-2 | TRBV27 | 17 | TRBD1 | . | CASSFSSGTGATGELFF | TGTGCCAGCAGTTTTTCCTCCGGGACAGGGGCCACCGGGGAGCTGTTTTTT
TRBJ1-5 | TRBV15 | 17 | TRBD1 | once | CATSRVLRQGALQPQHF | TGTGCCACCAGCAGAGTTCTAAGACAGGGGGCTCTTCAGCCCCAGCATTTT
TRBJ2-7 | TRBV6-1 | 13 | . | . | CASTETGRYEQYF | TGTGCCAGCACGGAGACAGGGAGGTACGAGCAGTACTTC
TRBJ1-1 | TRBV19 | 18 | TRBD1 | . | CASSIGVVRGQGNTEAFF | TGTGCCAGTAGTATAGGAGTCGTCCGGGGACAGGGGAACACTGAAGCTTTCTTT
TRBJ2-2 | TRBV19 | 17 | . | . | CASSMSAGTTNTGELFF | TGTGCCAGTAGTATGAGCGCCGGGACAACGAACACCGGGGAGCTGTTTTTT
TRBJ2-7 | TRBV5-6 | 14 | . | few | CASSLGFTGYEQYF | TGTGCCAGCAGCTTGGGGTTTACAGGCTACGAGCAGTACTTC
TRBJ1-1 | TRBV30 | 14 | . | few | CAWSFGTSNTEAFF | TGTGCCTGGAGTTTCGGGACATCGAACACTGAAGCTTTCTTT
TRBJ2-4 | TRBV19 | 14 | . | . | CASSIVAGKNIQYF | TGTGCCAGTAGTATAGTGGCAGGGAAAAACATTCAGTACTTC
TRBJ1-5 | TRBV6-5 | 13 | . | few | CASSYRGNQPQHF | TGTGCCAGCAGTTACCGCGGTAATCAGCCCCAGCATTTT
TRBJ2-1 | TRBV7-3 | 16 | TRBD1 | . | CASSREGTGPYNEQFF | TGTGCCAGCAGTAGAGAGGGGACAGGGCCCTACAATGAGCAGTTCTTC
TRBJ1-2 | TRBV5-4 | 15 | TRBD1 | . | CASSLPRDRGYGYTF | TGTGCCAGCAGCCTGCCCCGGGACAGGGGGTATGGCTACACCTTC
TRBJ1-5 | TRBV29-1 | 12 | . | many | CSVGADNQPQHF | TGCAGCGTTGGGGCAGATAATCAGCCCCAGCATTTT
TRBJ1-1 | TRBV30 | 10 | . | few | CAWISVEAFF | TGTGCCTGGATATCCGTTGAAGCTTTCTTT
TRBJ1-2 | TRBV5-1 | 13 | TRBD1 | few | CASSPGQGSGYTF | TGCGCCAGCAGCCCAGGACAGGGAAGTGGCTACACCTTC
TRBJ1-2 | TRBV18 | 15 | . | . | CASSTRDRFSDGYTF | TGTGCCAGCTCAACTCGAGACAGGTTTTCCGACGGCTACACCTTC